This is a list of T cell receptor beta chains from one sample in a study of T cells in Graves' hyperthyroidism and ophthalmopathy. MiXCR, run by TCRdb on the multiplex PCR reads, gives a single entry per CDR3 protein. The sample consists of around 690,000 distinct CDR3 sequences, 20% to 25% of them appearing once. Input material: blood. The receptors were gathered from a man younger than 45 with Graves' ophthalmopathy. Each CDR3 is given with its conserved first and last residue. The D gene is left open where the match is weak. Size values are once, few and many counts, or a class for expanded clones, and some rows have none.

clone_size j_call v_call d_call cdr3_nt cdr3_aa
many TRBJ1-1 TRBV7-9 NA TGTGCCAGCAGCCTCACCTCTGAAGCTTTCTTT CASSLTSEAFF
NA TRBJ2-1 TRBV29-1 TRBD1 TGCAGCGTTGCCAGGGGGACTGAGCAGTTCTTC CSVARGTEQFF
many TRBJ1-1 TRBV11-1 NA TGTGCCAGCAGCCTCTCTAACACGAACACTGAAGCTTTCTTT CASSLSNTNTEAFF
many TRBJ2-3 TRBV11-2 NA TGTGCCAGCAGCTTATTGGCTAGGAACACAGATACGCAGTATTTT CASSLLARNTDTQYF
NA TRBJ2-1 TRBV6-1 NA TGTGCCAGCAGCGCTGTTAGTGAGCAGTTCTTC CASSAVSEQFF
many TRBJ1-1 TRBV28 NA TGTGCCAGCAGTGCCAGGGTTCCTGAAGCTTTCTTT CASSARVPEAFF
many TRBJ1-1 TRBV12-3/TRBV12-4 NA TGTGCCAGCACTCAGGGGCAATCGAACACTGAAGCTTTCTTT CASTQGQSNTEAFF
NA TRBJ2-5 TRBV6-1 TRBD2 TGTGCCAGCAGCCGACTAGCGGGAGGGCCTTTTCTTGAGACCCAGTACTTC CASSRLAGGPFLETQYF
NA TRBJ2-7 TRBV19 NA TGTGCCAGTACCCCGGGTCGAGGCTACGAGCAGTACTTC CASTPGRGYEQYF
many TRBJ2-2 TRBV5-1 NA TGCGCCAGCAGCTTGACGTGGTCGAACACCGGGGAGCTGTTTTTT CASSLTWSNTGELFF
many TRBJ2-1 TRBV28 TRBD2 TGTGCCAGCACCACTTTGGGGACTAGCGACTATGAGCAGTTCTTC CASTTLGTSDYEQFF
NA TRBJ2-1 TRBV20-1 TRBD2 TGCAGTGCTAGTTCAGCTAGCGGGAGGAGGGACAATGAGCAGTTCTTC CSASSASGRRDNEQFF
few TRBJ2-6 TRBV7-9 NA TGTGCCAGCAGCGCTACAGCGGGCGCCTCTGGGGCCAACGTCCTGACTTTC CASSATAGASGANVLTF
few TRBJ2-1 TRBV6-1 NA TGTGCCAGCAGTGAAATGTACAATGAGCAGTTCTTC CASSEMYNEQFF
NA TRBJ1-2 TRBV10-2 NA TGCGCCAGCAGTGAGTTCGAGGGGAGCGGCTACACCTTC CASSEFEGSGYTF
few TRBJ2-1 TRBV5-8 TRBD2 TGTGCCAGCAGTCCCAACTCATGGGAGGGTGAGCAGTTCTTC CASSPNSWEGEQFF
NA TRBJ2-7 TRBV30 NA TGTGCCTGGAAGAAATCACAGGGTCTTACCTACGAGCAGTACTTC CAWKKSQGLTYEQYF
many TRBJ2-7 TRBV12-3/TRBV12-4 NA TGTGCCAGCAGTATCAAAACGGAGGGCTTCTTTTCCTACGAGCAGTACTTC CASSIKTEGFFSYEQYF
NA TRBJ2-3 TRBV24-1 TRBD1 TGTGCCACCAGTGCCTGGACAGGGCGCAGCACAGATACGCAGTATTTT CATSAWTGRSTDTQYF
few TRBJ1-1 TRBV20-1 NA TGCAGTGCTAGAAGTCAGGGCCGGACTGAAGCTTTCTTT CSARSQGRTEAFF
few TRBJ1-4 TRBV7-2 TRBD1 TGTGCCAGCAGCCCTTACCGGGACAGGGGGGTCCCTAATGAAAAACTGTTTTTT CASSPYRDRGVPNEKLFF
few TRBJ2-7 TRBV6-1 TRBD1 TGTGCCAGGATTCCGGGACAGGCAACCTACGAGCAGTACTTC CARIPGQATYEQYF
NA TRBJ2-3 TRBV25-1 TRBD2 TGTGCCAGCAGTGAATTGACTAGCGTCGCAGATACGCAGTATTTT CASSELTSVADTQYF
few TRBJ2-2 TRBV7-2 NA TGTGCCAGCAGCGTTGTGTGGGATCTGAACACCGGGGAGCTGTTTTTT CASSVVWDLNTGELFF
few TRBJ1-1 TRBV27 NA TGTGCCAGCAGTCCAAGTGGACGGATGATGAACACTGAAGCTTTCTTT CASSPSGRMMNTEAFF
NA TRBJ2-7 TRBV7-2 NA TGTGCCAGCAGCTTAAGTATAATTGCGGGGCAGTACTTC CASSLSIIAGQYF
few TRBJ1-2 TRBV24-1 TRBD1 TGTGCCACCAGTGGCCCTGACAGGGGTCAAAATGGCTACACCTTC CATSGPDRGQNGYTF
NA TRBJ1-2 TRBV5-6 TRBD1 TGTGCCAGCAGTACAAGACAGGGGCCCTACACCTTC CASSTRQGPYTF
NA TRBJ1-1 TRBV6-1 TRBD1 TGTGCCAGCAGTACCGCCGGGACAGGGAACACTGAAGCTTTCTTT CASSTAGTGNTEAFF
few TRBJ2-7 TRBV12-3/TRBV12-4 TRBD2 TGTGCCAGCAGTCCAGCGGGAGGATTCTACGAGCAGTACTTC CASSPAGGFYEQYF
few TRBJ1-2 TRBV19 NA TGTGCCAGTAGTCCCACCCCAGGGGCCTATGGCTACACCTTC CASSPTPGAYGYTF
many TRBJ1-2 TRBV3-1 TRBD1 TGTGCCAGCAGCCTTTACACAGGGGCCTATGGCTACACCTTC CASSLYTGAYGYTF
few TRBJ2-5 TRBV28 TRBD1 TGTGCCAGCAGTCCCTACAGGGGCCAGACCCAGTACTTC CASSPYRGQTQYF
NA TRBJ2-3 TRBV19 NA TGTGCCAGTATCCCCGACTGGACCTTTACAGATACGCAGTGTTTT CASIPDWTFTDTQCF
few TRBJ2-7 TRBV18 NA TGTGCCAGCTCAGAACGAGGCTCGGGCTACGAGCAGTACTTC CASSERGSGYEQYF
NA TRBJ1-1 TRBV12-3/TRBV12-4 NA TGTGCCAGCAGTTTGGTGAGGGGCTTAGCTGAAGCTTTCTTT CASSLVRGLAEAFF
NA TRBJ1-4 TRBV7-8 TRBD1 TGTGCCAGCAGCCCCCGGGACAGTGGCGAAAAACTGTTTTTT CASSPRDSGEKLFF
NA TRBJ2-1 TRBV3-1 NA TGTGCCAGCAGCCAAGTCGTGGGAGCGGGCCACGCCTACAATGAGCAGTTCTTC CASSQVVGAGHAYNEQFF
NA TRBJ2-1 TRBV29-1 TRBD2 TGCAGCGTTGGGGGACTAGAGCAGCAGTTCTTC CSVGGLEQQFF
NA TRBJ2-7 TRBV28 NA TGTGCCAGCAACGATCTGGGTGCCTCCTACGAGCAGTACTTC CASNDLGASYEQYF
many TRBJ1-2 TRBV28 TRBD1 TGTGCCAGCAGGAAGACGGGACAGATCTATGGCTACACCTTC CASRKTGQIYGYTF
NA TRBJ2-3 TRBV20-1 NA TGCAGTGCTAGAGATATGCGGGCCATCACAGATACGCAGTATTTT CSARDMRAITDTQYF
NA TRBJ1-1 TRBV7-9 NA TGTGCCAGCAGCTTACCGGTAGGGGAGAACACTGAAGCTTTCTTT CASSLPVGENTEAFF
many TRBJ2-7 TRBV11-2 TRBD1 TGTGCCAGCAGCTCCGGGACAGGGGTCGAGCAGTACTTC CASSSGTGVEQYF
few TRBJ1-1 TRBV7-9 NA TGTGCCAGCTCTGACAGTCGCGACTCAAAAAACACTGAAGCTTTCTTT CASSDSRDSKNTEAFF
few TRBJ2-3 TRBV12-5 TRBD2 TGTGCTAGTGGCCTACCGGGACTAGACACAGATACGCAGTATTTT CASGLPGLDTDTQYF
many TRBJ1-2 TRBV5-1 TRBD1 TGCGCCAGCAGCTTGGGACAGGGGGCGCTTGGCTATGGCTACACCTTC CASSLGQGALGYGYTF
NA TRBJ1-5 TRBV2 NA TGTGCCAGCAGTGAAGGGGCAGGGAGGCTGCCCCAGCATTTT CASSEGAGRLPQHF
many TRBJ2-5 TRBV24-1 NA TGTGCCACCAGTGACGGACCCGGGGAGACCCAGTACTTC CATSDGPGETQYF
many TRBJ1-2 TRBV2 NA TGTGCCAGCAGTGAAGTCCTTTACTTTGCGTCCAACTATGGCTACACCTTC CASSEVLYFASNYGYTF
NA TRBJ1-2 TRBV28 NA TGTGCCAGCAGTTTACTCCAGACATGGAAGGTTGGCTACACCTTC CASSLLQTWKVGYTF
NA TRBJ2-2 TRBV28 TRBD1 TGTGCCAGCAGCGGACAGGGATCGGCCGGGGAGCTGTTTTTT CASSGQGSAGELFF
NA TRBJ2-3 TRBV27 NA TGTGCCAGCAGTTTAAAGTCCACAGATACGCAGTATTTT CASSLKSTDTQYF
many TRBJ2-7 TRBV13 NA TGTGCCAGCTCACTTCAATCCTACGAGCAGTACTTC CASSLQSYEQYF
many TRBJ2-1 TRBV30 TRBD2 TGTGCCTGGAGTGCCGATAGCGGGAGTATGAATGAGCAGTTCTTC CAWSADSGSMNEQFF
NA TRBJ1-4 TRBV20-1 TRBD1 TGCAGTGCTAACCAACAGGGGGCTATGGGGGAAAAACTGTTTTTT CSANQQGAMGEKLFF
NA TRBJ1-5 TRBV5-1 NA TGCGCCAGCAGCACGGGGTCAGGGGTCAATCAGCCCCAGCATTTT CASSTGSGVNQPQHF
NA TRBJ2-7 TRBV6-2/TRBV6-3 TRBD1 TGTGCCAGCAGCCCCGGGACAGGAGCTATAGAGCAGTACTTC CASSPGTGAIEQYF
few TRBJ2-7 TRBV6-5 TRBD1 TGTGCCAGCAGTTACCGGGACAGGGGGGCCTACGAGCAGTACTTC CASSYRDRGAYEQYF